The 27 T cell receptor beta chains below come from one sample, sequenced in a study of cytomegalovirus exposure and HLA in healthy donors. The PCR was carried out with 60 Vbeta primers and 13 Jbeta primers. Some clones are missing from TCRdb's copy, which holds only in-frame ones; the method was immunoSEQ multiplex PCR. The sample shows about 160,000 clones, about 85% of them seen only once. The sample was PBMCs. The receptor source for this set is a boy aged 2 to 9 in good health and CMV-seronegative.

This chain joins TRBV18 and TRBJ1-3; no reliable D call. Germline lookup yields CDR1 KGHSH and CDR2 LQKENI. The CDR3 length is 15 residues. Trimming pared 0 bases from V and 0 bases from J, leaving 6 bases between. CDR3 residues: CASSPPHTSGNTIYF. CDR3 nucleotide sequence: TGTGCCAGCTCACCACCTCACACCTCTGGAAACACCATATATTTT.

This clone was seen just once. V and J are TRBV5-4 and TRBJ2-2; D gene uncertain. The germline V gene has CDR1 SGHNT and CDR2 YYREEE (reference sequence). The V end was cut by 4 bases, the J end by 4 bases, with 17 bases between. The CDR3 consists of 16 residues. CDR3 nucleotide sequence: TGTGCCAGCAGCCGAGACGCTAAGAGAGGCACCGGGGAGCTGTTTTTT. Protein product: CASSRDAKRGTGELFF. The variable domain in full, with the rest retrieved from reference TRBV5-4 and TRBJ2-2, is ETGVTQSPTHLIKTRGQQVTLRCSSQSGHNTVSWYQQALGQGPQFIFQYYREEENGRGNFPPRFSGLQFPNYSSELNVNALELDDSALYLCASSRDAKRGTGELFFGEGSRLTVL.

The chain has TRBV28 and TRBJ2-4, with unresolved D. CDR1 is MDHEN and CDR2 is SYDVKM in the germline V gene. CDR3 length: 15 residues. V lost 2 bases and J lost 0, with 8 bases in between. The CDR3 protein is CASSLTGIAKNIQYF. Written as DNA, the CDR3 is TGTGCCAGCAGTTTAACGGGTATAGCCAAAAACATTCAGTACTTC.

The rearrangement links TRBV5-6 to TRBJ2-7, with D perhaps TRBD2 (5 bases). Germline lookup yields CDR1 SGHDT and CDR2 YYEEEE. CDR3 length: 14 amino acids. Trimming pared 0 bases from V and 3 bases from J, leaving 10 bases between. The CDR3 DNA reads TGTGCCAGCAGCTTGGCCCCCGGGATCTACGAGCAGTACTTC. Its protein is CASSLAPGIYEQYF.

This chain uses TRBV6-5 with TRBJ2-5; the D gene is possibly TRBD2 (6 bases). The DNA matches TRBJ2-7 better at its end, which makes the J call doubtful. This CDR3 contains 14 residues. CDR1 and CDR2 (germline): MNHEY, SVGAGI. Here the CDR3 reads CASSPGVGPDEQYF. In DNA form, the CDR3 reads TGTGCCAGCAGCCCGGGGGTAGGGCCTGACGAGCAGTACTTC.

V usage is TRBV19 and J usage is TRBJ2-1; a weak D match, TRBD1 (6 bases). Germline V gives CDR1 LNHDA, CDR2 SQIVND (reference sequence). The CDR3 has 15 residues. The germline V and J ends were trimmed by 1 base and 5 bases, with 12 bases remaining between them. DNA for the CDR3: TGTGCCAGTAGTATAGGTCAGGGGAGAGACAATGAGCAGTTCTTC. Protein: CASSIGQGRDNEQFF.

In the case of this clone: This sample also contains other DNA sequences that code for the same CDR3. V is TRBV6-1 and J is TRBJ1-2; TRBD1 might be the D (6 bases). Trimming left V 3 bases short and J 4 bases short, with 9 bases between. The CDR3 has 13 residues. Per germline, CDR1 MNHNS and CDR2 SASEGT. CDR3 protein: CASSDDRSYGYTF. DNA of the CDR3: TGTGCCAGCAGTGACGACAGGAGCTATGGCTACACCTTC.

The chain joins TRBV18 to TRBJ2-1; D unresolved. The CDR3 has 17 amino acids. The V gene's germline CDR1 is KGHSH and CDR2 LQKENI. V lost 3 bases and J lost 1, with 16 bases in between. The CDR3 here is CASSPPSLVPSYNEQFF. The CDR3 bases are TGTGCCAGCTCACCCCCCAGCCTAGTGCCGTCCTACAATGAGCAGTTCTTC. The complete variable domain, with remaining parts taken from reference TRBV18 and TRBJ2-1, reads NAGVMQNPRHLVRRRGQEARLRCSPMKGHSHVYWYRQLPEEGLKFMVYLQKENIIDESGMPKERFSAEFPKEGPSILRIQQVVRGDSAAYFCASSPPSLVPSYNEQFFGPGTRLTVL.

The chain links TRBV6-5 to TRBJ2-1; 8 positions agree with TRBD1. The length of the CDR3 is 12 residues. With 11 bases clipped from V and 8 bases from J, the junction kept 8 bases outside the gene matches. CDR1 MNHEY and CDR2 SVGAGI come from the germline V gene. The CDR3 reads CASGAGGDEQFF. The CDR3 coding sequence is TGTGCCTCCGGGGCAGGGGGCGATGAGCAGTTCTTC.

The chain couples TRBV6-5 to TRBJ2-5; the D gene is possibly TRBD1 (6 bases). The CDR3 is 15 residues long. Looked up from germline, CDR1 is MNHEY and CDR2 is SVGAGI. V lost 2 bases and J lost 2, with 12 bases in between. CDR3 residues: CASSYRDRQQETQYF. The CDR3 nucleotides read TGTGCCAGCAGTTACCGCGACAGGCAACAAGAGACCCAGTACTTC.

The J gene is TRBJ1-1, the V gene TRBV19; D possibly corresponds to TRBD1 (6 bases). V lost 5 bases, J lost 0 bases, and 16 bases lay in between. The CDR3 extends over 16 amino acids. Per the germline V gene, CDR1 is LNHDA and CDR2 is SQIVND (reference sequence). CDR3 in DNA: TGTGCCAGTAGTGCCCCCCGCCGGACAGTGAACACTGAAGCTTTCTTT. It translates to CASSAPRRTVNTEAFF.

A single count supports this clone. V is TRBV30 and J is TRBJ1-5, with D perhaps TRBD1 (6 bases). The ends were cut back, 3 bases at V and 5 bases at J, with 11 bases in the middle. The CDR3 is made up of 13 amino acids. The germline CDR1 and CDR2 sequences are GTSNPN and SVGIG (reference sequence). CDR3 residues: CAWSAGADQPQHF. The CDR3 bases are TGTGCCTGGAGCGCAGGGGCCGATCAGCCCCAGCATTTT.

As for this clone: One junction end does not reproduce the germline sequence, and a read error may be involved. The gene calls are TRBV7-9 and TRBJ1-2; D ambiguous. The CDR3 runs to 12 residues. Germline V CDR1 and CDR2: SEHNR, FQNEAQ (reference sequence). The chain's CDR3 is CSSRQADYGYTF. In DNA form, the CDR3 reads TGTTCCAGCAGACAAGCGGATTATGGCTACACCTTC.

This clone has more than one count but fewer than ten. The chain links TRBV2 to TRBJ2-7, with 9 bases aligning to TRBD2. Germline lookup yields CDR1 SNHLY and CDR2 FYNNEI. The CDR3 has 14 residues. V trimming: 2 bases; J trimming: 5 bases; junction bases outside the gene matches: 4. In DNA, the CDR3 is TGTGCCAGCAGTGAATGGCTAGCGGGGAACGAGCAGTACTTC. It yields the protein CASSEWLAGNEQYF.

This clone was recorded only once. V gene TRBV29-1 combines with J gene TRBJ1-1; D is uncertain. The V end lost 1 base, the J end lost 0 bases, and 12 bases lay between the germline ends. The length of the CDR3 is 15 residues. In germline, CDR1 is SQVTM, CDR2 ANQGSEA. The CDR3 is CSVEVPRAMNTEAFF. CDR3 sequence (DNA): TGCAGCGTTGAAGTCCCGCGGGCCATGAACACTGAAGCTTTCTTT.

V gene TRBV19 combines with J gene TRBJ1-1; TRBD1 aligns across 7 bases. The germline V gene encodes CDR1 LNHDA and CDR2 SQIVND (reference sequence). J was trimmed by 1 base and V by 9 bases; bases with no gene match: 8. This CDR3 is built from 14 residues. In DNA form, the CDR3 reads TGTGCCAGCCCTAGGGGACAGCCGAACACTGAAGCTTTCTTT. Translation gives CASPRGQPNTEAFF.

The V gene is TRBV5-4, the J gene TRBJ2-7, with D possibly TRBD1 on 5 matching bases. V was trimmed by 1 base and J by 0 bases, leaving 11 bases between them. The germline gives CDR1 SGHNT, CDR2 YYREEE (reference sequence). The CDR3 has 15 amino acids. This CDR3 is CASSLRTGNSYEQYF. The CDR3 DNA follows: TGTGCCAGCAGCTTGAGAACAGGTAACTCCTACGAGCAGTACTTC.

This clone came up a few times. The CDR3 is CASRVRQVSTGELFF. Here the CDR3 DNA reads TGTGCCAGCAGGGTCCGACAGGTCAGCACCGGGGAGCTGTTTTTT. The J gene is TRBJ2-2, the V gene TRBV5-8, with a tentative D call TRBD1 (6 bases). Germline-derived CDR1 and CDR2 are SGHTS and YDEGEE. The CDR3 contains 15 residues. The V gene lost 5 bases and the J gene lost 4 bases, with 15 bases spanning the gap.

This chain links TRBV6-1 with TRBJ2-7; D may be TRBD1 (6 bases). V gave up 6 bases and J gave up 2 bases, with 14 bases separating them. The germline CDR1 and CDR2 sequences are MNHNS and SASEGT. The CDR3 is made up of 14 amino acids. The CDR3: CASSEQGFTYEQYF. The CDR3 bases are TGTGCCAGCAGCGAACAGGGTTTCACCTACGAGCAGTACTTC.

The V gene is TRBV5-6, the J gene TRBJ2-3; 8 bases map to TRBD1. V dropped 4 bases and J dropped 5; count of bases not matched to a gene: 9. There are 15 residues in the CDR3. Germline values: CDR1 SGHDT, CDR2 YYEEEE. The CDR3 DNA reads TGTGCCAGCAGCATAGGACAGGGTGGTGGAGATACGCAGTATTTT. As protein: CASSIGQGGGDTQYF.

V is TRBV6-4 and J is TRBJ2-3; D gene uncertain. V lost 6 bases to trimming and J lost 2 bases, with 9 bases between them. Germline assignment: CDR1 MRHNA and CDR2 SNTAGT. This CDR3 is built from 13 residues. The chain's CDR3 is CASSQKDTDTQYF. CDR3 sequence (DNA): TGTGCCAGCAGCCAGAAAGACACAGATACGCAGTATTTT.

The CDR3 coding sequence is TGCGCCAGCAGCTTGGAGACAGGGAAAAATTCACCCCTCCACTTT. Residues: CASSLETGKNSPLHF. The rearrangement uses TRBV5-1 and TRBJ1-6; 7 nucleotides agree with TRBD1. V dropped 0 bases and J dropped 7; count of bases not matched to a gene: 4. This CDR3 region has 15 residues. CDR1 and CDR2 (germline): SGHRS, YFSETQ.

This chain joins TRBV4-1 and TRBJ2-1; 11 bases agree with TRBD2. CDR1 is MGHRA, CDR2 YSYEKL, per germline. CDR3 length: 16 amino acids. V was pared by 4 bases and J by 3 bases, with 5 bases of the junction left unmatched. The CDR3 DNA is TGCGCCAGCAGCCCGGAGGGACTAGCGGTCTACAATGAGCAGTTCTTC. Translated: CASSPEGLAVYNEQFF.

The rearrangement joins TRBV13 to TRBJ1-2, with D uncertain. CDR3 size: 14 residues. V shed 5 bases and J shed 4 bases, with 14 bases lying between them. Germline V lookup: CDR1 PRHDT, CDR2 FYEKMQ (reference sequence). CDR3: CASSPAPGGYGYTF. The DNA for the CDR3 is TGTGCCAGCAGCCCCGCCCCAGGAGGCTATGGCTACACCTTC.

This chain joins TRBV28 and TRBJ1-6; maybe TRBD1 (5 bases). The CDR3 runs to 16 residues. Germline V lookup: CDR1 MDHEN, CDR2 SYDVKM. V shed 4 bases and J shed 7 bases, with 17 bases lying between them. The CDR3, as DNA: TGTGCCAGCAGTTCCAGGGAAGGTTTTAGGAATTCACCCCTCCACTTT. Its translation: CASSSREGFRNSPLHF.

This chain links TRBV5-1 with TRBJ2-5; 7 bases fit TRBD1. Germline loops: CDR1 SGHRS, CDR2 YFSETQ. The CDR3 has 15 residues. Trimming at V came to 0 bases and at J to 5 bases, leaving 7 bases not matched to a gene. CDR3 sequence (DNA): TGCGCCAGCAGCTTGGCGACAGGGATTTTGGAGACCCAGTACTTC. This codes for CASSLATGILETQYF.

This rearrangement joins TRBV28 to TRBJ1-1, with D uncertain. The CDR3 is 13 amino acids. CDR1 and CDR2 (germline): MDHEN, SYDVKM. V lost 3 bases and J 10 bases, leaving 15 bases between the germline ends. In nucleotides, the CDR3 is TGTGCCAGCAGTTTGGGCAGGCCGCCGAGAGCTTTCTTT. Translation: CASSLGRPPRAFF. The variable domain in full, completed from reference TRBV28 and TRBJ1-1, reads DVKVTQSSRYLVKRTGEKVFLECVQDMDHENMFWYRQDPGLGLRLIYFSYDVKMKEKGDIPEGYSVSREKKERFSLILESASTNQTSMYLCASSLGRPPRAFFGQGTRLTVV.